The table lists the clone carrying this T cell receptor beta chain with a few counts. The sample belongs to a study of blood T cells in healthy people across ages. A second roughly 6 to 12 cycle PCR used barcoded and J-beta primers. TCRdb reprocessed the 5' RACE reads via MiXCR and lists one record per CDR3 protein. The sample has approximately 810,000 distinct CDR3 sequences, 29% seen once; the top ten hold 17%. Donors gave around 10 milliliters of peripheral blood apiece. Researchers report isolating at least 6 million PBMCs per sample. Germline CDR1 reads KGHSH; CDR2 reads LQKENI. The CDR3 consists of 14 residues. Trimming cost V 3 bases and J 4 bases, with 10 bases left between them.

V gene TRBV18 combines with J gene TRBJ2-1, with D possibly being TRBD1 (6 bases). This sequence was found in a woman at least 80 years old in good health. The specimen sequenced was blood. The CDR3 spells CASSPSGEYNEQFF. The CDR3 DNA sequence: TGTGCCAGCTCACCTTCAGGGGAATACAATGAGCAGTTCTTC.